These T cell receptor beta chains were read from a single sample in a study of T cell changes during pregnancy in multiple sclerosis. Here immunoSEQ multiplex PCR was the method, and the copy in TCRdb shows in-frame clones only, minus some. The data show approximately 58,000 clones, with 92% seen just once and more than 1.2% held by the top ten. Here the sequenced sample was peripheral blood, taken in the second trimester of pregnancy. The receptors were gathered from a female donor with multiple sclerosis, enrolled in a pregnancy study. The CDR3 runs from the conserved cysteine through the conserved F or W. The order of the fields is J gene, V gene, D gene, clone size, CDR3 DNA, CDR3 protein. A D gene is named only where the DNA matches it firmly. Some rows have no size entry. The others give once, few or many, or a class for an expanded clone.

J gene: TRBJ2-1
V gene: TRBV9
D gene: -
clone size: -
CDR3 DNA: TGTGCCAGCAGCACAAGGGCAGGGCAAGGTGTCGATGAGCAGTTCTTC
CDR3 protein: CASSTRAGQGVDEQFF

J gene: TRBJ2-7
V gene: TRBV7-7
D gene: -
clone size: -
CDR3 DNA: TGTGCTAGCAGCTTTGTGAGGGGGAACGAGCAGTACTTC
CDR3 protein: CASSFVRGNEQYF

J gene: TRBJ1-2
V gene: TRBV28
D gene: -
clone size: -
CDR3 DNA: TGTGCCAGCAGTTATCTTGACAGGAACTATGGCTACACCTTC
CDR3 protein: CASSYLDRNYGYTF

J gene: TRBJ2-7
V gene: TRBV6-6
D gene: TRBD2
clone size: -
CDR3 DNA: TGTGCCAGCAGTTACAGTACGCGGGAGGACTACCACGAGCAGTACTTC
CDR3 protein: CASSYSTREDYHEQYF

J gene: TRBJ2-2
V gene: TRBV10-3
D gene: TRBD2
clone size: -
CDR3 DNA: TGTGCCATCAGTGAGGGGAGGGGTCTCGGGGAGCTGTTTTTT
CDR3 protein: CAISEGRGLGELFF

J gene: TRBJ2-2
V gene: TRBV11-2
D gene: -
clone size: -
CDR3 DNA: TGTGCCAGCAGCTTAGGGCTTACTAGCGGGGAGCTGTTTTTT
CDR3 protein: CASSLGLTSGELFF

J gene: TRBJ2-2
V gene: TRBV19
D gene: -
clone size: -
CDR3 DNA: TGTGCCAGTAGTATTTCAGGGCAGGGTAGGTCCGGGGAGCTGTTTTTT
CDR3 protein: CASSISGQGRSGELFF

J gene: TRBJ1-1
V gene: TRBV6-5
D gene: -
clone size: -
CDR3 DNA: TGTGCCAGCAGTTACAGTCACTCCATGAACACTGAAGCTTTCTTT
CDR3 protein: CASSYSHSMNTEAFF

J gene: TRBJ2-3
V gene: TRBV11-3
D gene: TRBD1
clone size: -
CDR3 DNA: TGTGCCAGCAGCTTATCAGGGGGACGCCCAGATACGCAGTATTTT
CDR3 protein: CASSLSGGRPDTQYF

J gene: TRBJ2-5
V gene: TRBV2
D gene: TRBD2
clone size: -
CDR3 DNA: TGTGCCAGCAGTGAAGGGACTAGCGGGAGGGCCAGAGAGACCCAGTACTTC
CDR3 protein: CASSEGTSGRARETQYF

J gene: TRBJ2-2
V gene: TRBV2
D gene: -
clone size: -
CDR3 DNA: TGTGCCAGCAGTGGGCTAGGCCGGAACACCGGGGAGCTGTTTTTT
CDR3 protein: CASSGLGRNTGELFF

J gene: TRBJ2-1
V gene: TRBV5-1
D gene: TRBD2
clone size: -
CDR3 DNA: TGCGCCAGCAGCTCCGGGACTAGCTCCTACAATGAGCAGTTCTTC
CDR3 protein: CASSSGTSSYNEQFF

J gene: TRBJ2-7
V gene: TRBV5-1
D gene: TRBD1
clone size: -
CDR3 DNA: TGCGCCAGAGACAGGGTTTACGAGCAGTACTTC
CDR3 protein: CARDRVYEQYF

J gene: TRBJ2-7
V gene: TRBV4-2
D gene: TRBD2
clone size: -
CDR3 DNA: TGTGCCAGCAGCCAAGATACTAGCGGAAAATTCTCCTACGAGCAGTACTTC
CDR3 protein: CASSQDTSGKFSYEQYF

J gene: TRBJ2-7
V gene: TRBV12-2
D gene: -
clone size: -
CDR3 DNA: TGTGCAAGTCGCTTAGGGGGGGGACAGGGGATTTCCTACGAGCAGTACTTC
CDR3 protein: CASRLGGGQGISYEQYF

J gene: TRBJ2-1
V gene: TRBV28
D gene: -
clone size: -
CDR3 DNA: TGTGCCAGCATTCCAGGGCCCCCCTACAATGAGCAGTTCTTC
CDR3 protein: CASIPGPPYNEQFF

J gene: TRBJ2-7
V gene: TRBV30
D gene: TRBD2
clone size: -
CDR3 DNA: TGTGCCTGGAGTGTCTCGGCGGGAGGCTACGAGCAGTACTTC
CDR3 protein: CAWSVSAGGYEQYF

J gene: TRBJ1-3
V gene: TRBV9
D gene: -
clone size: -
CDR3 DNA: TGTGCCAGCAGCTGGCGGGGTGAAGGAAACACCATATATTTT
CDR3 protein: CASSWRGEGNTIYF

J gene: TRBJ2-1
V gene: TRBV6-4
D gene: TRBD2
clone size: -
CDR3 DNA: TGTGCCAGCAGTGTAAGCGGGAGTTCCTACAATGAGCAGTTCTTC
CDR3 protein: CASSVSGSSYNEQFF

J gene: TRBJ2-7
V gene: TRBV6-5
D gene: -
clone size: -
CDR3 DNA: TGTGCCAGCAGTTACTCGCCAGGAACAGACTACGAGCAGTACTTC
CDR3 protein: CASSYSPGTDYEQYF

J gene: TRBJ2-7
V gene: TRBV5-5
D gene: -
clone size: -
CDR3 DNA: TGTGCCAGCAGCTTCGGGTCAGCCAGCTCCTACGAGCAGTACTTC
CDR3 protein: CASSFGSASSYEQYF

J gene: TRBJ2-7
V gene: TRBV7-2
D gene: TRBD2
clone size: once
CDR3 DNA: TGTGCCAGCAGCTTAAAGGGACTAGGCTCCTACGAGCAGTACTTC
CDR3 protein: CASSLKGLGSYEQYF

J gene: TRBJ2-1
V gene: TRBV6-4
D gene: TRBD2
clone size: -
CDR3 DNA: TGTGCCAGCAGTGAGAGCGGGAGCAGGGGATACAATGAGCAGTTCTTC
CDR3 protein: CASSESGSRGYNEQFF

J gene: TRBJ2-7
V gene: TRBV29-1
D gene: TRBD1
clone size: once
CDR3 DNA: TGCAGCGTCGCCCGGGACAGCATTACCTACGAGCAGTACTTC
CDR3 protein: CSVARDSITYEQYF

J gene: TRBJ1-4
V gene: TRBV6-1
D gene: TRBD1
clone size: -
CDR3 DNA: TGTGCCAGCAGTGGAGGGACAGGGTCTGAAAAACTGTTTTTT
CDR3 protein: CASSGGTGSEKLFF

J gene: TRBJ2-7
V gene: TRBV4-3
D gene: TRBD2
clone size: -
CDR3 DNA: TGCGCCAGCAGCCAAATCCCCGTACCGGGAGGGGGATACGAGCAGTACTTC
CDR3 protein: CASSQIPVPGGGYEQYF

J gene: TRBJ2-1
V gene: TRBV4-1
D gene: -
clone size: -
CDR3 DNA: TGCGCCAGCAGGGGCTACCTTGAGCAGTTCTTC
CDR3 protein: CASRGYLEQFF

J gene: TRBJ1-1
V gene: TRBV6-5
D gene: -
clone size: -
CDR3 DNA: TGTGCCAGCAGTTACTCGAAAGGGGCCACGGCTTTCTTT
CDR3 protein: CASSYSKGATAFF

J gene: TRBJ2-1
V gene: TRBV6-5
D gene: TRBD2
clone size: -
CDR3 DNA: TGTGCCAGCAGCCCCCGGGACTACCCCTACAATGAGCAGTTCTTC
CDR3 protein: CASSPRDYPYNEQFF

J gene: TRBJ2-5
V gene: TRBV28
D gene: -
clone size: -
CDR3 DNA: TGTGCCGGCAGTTTCCCCCCCCGGACCCAGTACTTC
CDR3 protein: CAGSFPPRTQYF

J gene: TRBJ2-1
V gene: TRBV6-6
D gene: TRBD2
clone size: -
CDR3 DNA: TGTGCCAGCCTGGGACTAGCGGGAGTAAATGAGCAGTTCTTC
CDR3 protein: CASLGLAGVNEQFF

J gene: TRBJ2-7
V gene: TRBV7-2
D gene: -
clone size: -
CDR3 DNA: TGTGCCAGCAGCTTTCGTCTCTACGAGCAGTACTTC
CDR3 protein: CASSFRLYEQYF

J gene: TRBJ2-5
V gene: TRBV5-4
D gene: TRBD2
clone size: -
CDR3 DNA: TGTGCCAGTGCCCCGGGAGGCCAAGAGACCCAGTACTTC
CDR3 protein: CASAPGGQETQYF

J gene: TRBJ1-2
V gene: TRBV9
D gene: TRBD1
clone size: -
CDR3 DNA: TGTGCCAGCAGCGTTTTAGGGGACAGCGTTGGCTACACCTTC
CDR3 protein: CASSVLGDSVGYTF

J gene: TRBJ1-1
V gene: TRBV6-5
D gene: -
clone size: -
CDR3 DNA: TGTGCCAGCAGTTTTGCGACGGGGAACACTGAAGCTTTCTTT
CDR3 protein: CASSFATGNTEAFF

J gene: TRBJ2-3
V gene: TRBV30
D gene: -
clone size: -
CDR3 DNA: TGTGCCTGGGGCAATCGAGGCCCGAAATATACGCAGTATTTT
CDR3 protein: CAWGNRGPKYTQYF

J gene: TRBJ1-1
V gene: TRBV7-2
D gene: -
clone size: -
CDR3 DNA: TGTGCCAGCACTTTGGGGCTGGGCCTGAACACTGAAGCTTTCTTT
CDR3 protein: CASTLGLGLNTEAFF

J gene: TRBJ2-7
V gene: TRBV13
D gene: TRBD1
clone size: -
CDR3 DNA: TGTGCCAGCAGCTCCCGCGGACAGGGTTCCTACGAGCAGTACTTC
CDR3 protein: CASSSRGQGSYEQYF

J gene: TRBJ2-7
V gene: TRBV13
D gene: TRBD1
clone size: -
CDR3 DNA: TGTGCCAGCAGCCCAACCCCTGCACGACAGGGCGAGCAGTACTTC
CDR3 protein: CASSPTPARQGEQYF

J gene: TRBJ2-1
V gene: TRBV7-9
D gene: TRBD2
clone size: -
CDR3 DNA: TGTGCCAGCAGCTTAGCGACTAGCGGGTACAATGAGCAGTTCTTC
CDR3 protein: CASSLATSGYNEQFF

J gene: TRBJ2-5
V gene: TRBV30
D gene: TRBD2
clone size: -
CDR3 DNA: TGTGCCTGGAGTGTACCGGGCGGGAGATCGACCCAGTACTTC
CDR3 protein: CAWSVPGGRSTQYF

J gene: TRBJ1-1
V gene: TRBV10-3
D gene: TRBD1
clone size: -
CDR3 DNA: TGTGCCATCAGGGGACAGGGTGGGGACACTGAAGCTTTCTTT
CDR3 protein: CAIRGQGGDTEAFF

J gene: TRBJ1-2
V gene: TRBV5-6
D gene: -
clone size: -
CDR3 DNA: TGTGCAACTACGGGGAATACTAACTATGGCTACACCTTC
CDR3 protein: CATTGNTNYGYTF

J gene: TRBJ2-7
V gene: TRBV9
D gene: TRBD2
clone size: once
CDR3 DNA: TGTGCCAGCAGCGCGAGGGGTAGCGGGAGCTCCTACGAGCAGTACTTC
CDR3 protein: CASSARGSGSSYEQYF

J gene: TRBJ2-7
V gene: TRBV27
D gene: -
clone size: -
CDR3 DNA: TGTGCCACCACTTTCGCCTACGAGCAGTACTTC
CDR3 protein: CATTFAYEQYF

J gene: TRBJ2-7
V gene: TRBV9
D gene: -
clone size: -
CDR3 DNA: TGTGCCAGCAGCGAGGGGGGAGGGTCCTACGAGCAGTACTTC
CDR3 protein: CASSEGGGSYEQYF

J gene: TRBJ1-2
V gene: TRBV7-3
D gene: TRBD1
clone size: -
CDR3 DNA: TGTGCCAGCAGCCCTGGGGGTGGACAGGTCATCTATGGCTACACCTTC
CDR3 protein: CASSPGGGQVIYGYTF

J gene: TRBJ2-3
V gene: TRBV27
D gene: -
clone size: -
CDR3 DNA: TGTGCCAGCAGTTTTCGAGAGGGCACAGATACGCAGTATTTT
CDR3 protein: CASSFREGTDTQYF

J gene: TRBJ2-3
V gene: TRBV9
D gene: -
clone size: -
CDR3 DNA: TGTGCCAGCAGCTCGAGAAGACAGCTCAACACAGATACGCAGTATTTT
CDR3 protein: CASSSRRQLNTDTQYF

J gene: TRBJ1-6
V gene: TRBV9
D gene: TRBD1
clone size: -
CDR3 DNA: TGTGCCAGCAGCGTAACAGGGGGCAGGGGCGCTTCACCCCTCCACTTT
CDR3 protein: CASSVTGGRGASPLHF

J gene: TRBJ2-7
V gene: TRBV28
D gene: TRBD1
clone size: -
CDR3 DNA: TGTGCCAGCAGATCGGGACAGGGAACGGACGAGCAGTACTTC
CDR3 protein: CASRSGQGTDEQYF